A single sample gave rise to the 6 T cell receptor beta chains below, sequenced in a study of memory B cells and T cells in multiple sclerosis. CFSE-dim autoproliferating and CFSE-high non-proliferating T cells from unstimulated culture were sequenced separately. Pooled replicate wells came from approximately 50 million CFSE-labeled PBMCs cultured around seven days without stimulus. Method: immunoSEQ multiplex PCR; TCRdb's copy keeps in-frame clones and lacks some. Among 30,000 to 40,000 clones listed, about 82% were seen once. Their recognized antigens are unknown. The sample taken for sequencing was PBMCs from blood kept in culture. These receptors all come from a human donor with multiple sclerosis.

The CDR3 loop reads CASSPGTSGGGDEQFF. The DNA for the CDR3 is TGTGCCAGCAGCCCCGGGACTAGCGGGGGGGGAGATGAGCAGTTCTTC. The rearrangement uses TRBV9 and TRBJ2-1, with 16 bases identical to TRBD2. Germline V gene sequence: CDR1 SGDLS, CDR2 YYNGEE. With 4 bases clipped from V and 8 bases from J, the junction kept 6 bases outside the gene matches. CDR3 size: 16 residues. Full variable domain (rest looked up from reference TRBV9 and TRBJ2-1): DSGVTQTPKHLITATGQRVTLRCSPRSGDLSVYWYQQSLDQGLQFLIQYYNGEERAKGNILERFSAQQFPDLHSELNLSSLELGDSALYFCASSPGTSGGGDEQFFGPGTRLTVL.

The chain is built from TRBV5-1 and TRBJ2-3, with 7 bases lining up with TRBD1. This CDR3 is 14 amino acids long. Unmatched junction bases numbered 1, after V lost 0 bases and J lost 3 bases. CDR1 SGHRS and CDR2 YFSETQ come from the germline V gene. In DNA, the CDR3 is TGCGCCAGCAGCTTGGAGACAGGGACAGATACGCAGTATTTT. Translating gives CASSLETGTDTQYF.

V gene TRBV29-1 combines with J gene TRBJ2-7; TRBD1 aligns across 7 bases. There are 12 residues in the CDR3. Germline V lookup: CDR1 SQVTM, CDR2 ANQGSEA. V shed 4 bases, J shed 5 bases, and the junction held 5 bases outside the gene matches. The CDR3 region is CSVAVRGNEQYF. CDR3 DNA sequence: TGCAGCGTTGCAGTCAGGGGGAACGAGCAGTACTTC.

J is TRBJ2-1 and V is TRBV27, with D unclear. The germline V gene has CDR1 MNHEY and CDR2 SMNVEV (reference sequence). There are 13 residues in the CDR3. Trimming shortened V by 6 bases and J by 3 bases, and 9 bases separated the two germline ends. This chain's CDR3 is CASSRTDYNEQFF. The CDR3, as DNA: TGTGCCAGCAGCCGGACGGACTACAATGAGCAGTTCTTC.

CDR3 DNA sequence: TGTGCCAGTTCGGACCCGGACAGGGGCCGAACTTATGGCTACACCTTC. As protein: CASSDPDRGRTYGYTF. The chain uses TRBV19 and TRBJ1-2; 9 bases fit TRBD1. The trim removed 8 bases at V and 5 bases at J, leaving 15 bases unmatched. CDR1 and CDR2 from the germline V gene are LNHDA and SQIVND (reference sequence). The CDR3 length is 16 residues.

This chain connects TRBV5-1 to TRBJ1-1, with 8 nucleotides matching TRBD1. The CDR3 extends over 15 amino acids. V was clipped by 0 bases and J by 9 bases; unmatched bases: 10. CDR1 SGHRS and CDR2 YFSETQ come from the germline V gene. The CDR3, as DNA: TGCGCCAGCAGCTTGGCCCCTACGGACAGGGATAAAGCTTTCTTT. Protein: CASSLAPTDRDKAFF.